This TCR beta chain was retrieved from a study of T cell responses to AZD1222 COVID-19 vaccine (dated by TCRdb to 2020 to 2023). Broadly, across the study: A total of 230 to 250 trial participants underwent TCR sequencing, of whom 200 to 220 had received two doses of AZD1222 and 26 had received two doses of the MenACWY control vaccine. Enrollment into the trials was organized by age into subgroups of 18-55, 56-69 and 70-plus years, and those subgroups contained roughly 150, 30 and 60 TCR-sequenced participants, respectively. What the work shows at the level of the full study, not this receptor alone: Participants were mostly white British and included more females than males, and it was suggested by the authors that clonal diversity may have been underestimated. CD4 TCRs associated with the vaccine covered the entire spike protein, and the dominant responses were in regions 160-218 and 743-854. Epitopes outside the regions mutated in the B.1.351 and B.1.1.7 variants were reportedly recognized by nearly half of the unique spike-specific TCRs. Conclusions about previously exposed vaccinees are limited because only six or seven AZD1222 recipients were SARS-CoV-2 seropositive at baseline. In the small 56-69-year group, the increase in depth fell short of significance, most likely because of low power. Because no day 14 peak-response samples were available, repertoires were characterized only after the peak T cell response. Spike-specific TCR breadth and depth rose significantly after two AZD1222 doses compared with day 0 and with MenACWY recipients.

The table lists this clone with a few counts. Its cognate antigen has yet to be identified. The sample holds no much larger clone one base away, and base qualities are not on file. What the time point label conveys for this sample: about 28 days (+/-7) after the second vaccine dose. Sample treatment or condition, as interpreted from the label and publication: meningococcal conjugate vaccine given as trial control. The vaccinee samples were drawn from two UK trials, COV001 and COV002, one of which was a single-blind randomized controlled phase 2/3 trial testing AZD1222 (ChAdOx1 nCoV-19) in healthy adults. Trial participant PBMC samples were collected at day 0 and day 28 after the second dose for TCRbeta chain sequencing. V lost 3 bases and J lost 4 bases; the stretch between them is 9 bases long. CDR1 and CDR2, looked up from the germline V gene (reference sequence), are SEHNR and FQNEAQ. From the cysteine through the phenylalanine, the CDR3 covers 13 amino acids. The only DNA kept is the CDR3, 39 bases in frame from the first base.

The CDR3 regions of human TCRbeta chains were subjected to immunosequencing. The paper's processing steps were these. TCRs in the repertoires were compared against a reference library of SARS-CoV-2-specific TCRs that had been generated with the MIRA antigen-specificity platform. Breadth was defined as the fraction of unique TCRs that were SARS-CoV-2-associated. Depth was defined as the fraction of total T cells that were SARS-CoV-2-associated. Using the MIRA data, each spike-specific TCR was mapped to the spike region that the TCR reacts to and placed in a CD4 or CD8 class. Log10-transformed breadth and depth values were compared by one-way ANOVA with Sidak's multiple comparisons tests. The table comes from immuneACCESS by way of TCRdb, which keeps in-frame sequences with V and J called. Part of the clones is missing from these tables; in studies checked, under half for an unresolved V gene and the rest for unknown reasons. V and J calls and clone size are as listed in that table; D and trimming were resolved from the DNA. The sample table shows around 210,000 clones, and 90% to 95% are seen once. The ten most abundant clones make up around 1.8% of the sample.

The sample consisted of peripheral blood, taken 28 days after the second dose of the MenACWY control vaccine. The chain employs TRBV7-9 and TRBJ1-2; TRBD1 is a possible D gene, resting on 5 matching bases. The receptor was derived from an adult who received the MenACWY meningococcal vaccine as a control. CDR3 loop: CASSLGGGYGYTF. The DNA is as follows: TGTGCCAGCAGCTTGGGGGGTGGCTATGGCTACACCTTC.